These 30 T cell receptor beta chains originate from one sample sequenced in a study of T cell responses to AZD1222 COVID-19 vaccine. Here immunoSEQ multiplex PCR was the method, and the copy in TCRdb shows in-frame clones only, minus some. This repertoire shows roughly 66,000 clones, roughly 84% found once; its top ten account for roughly 7.3%. The sequenced sample was peripheral blood, obtained on day 0 of AZD1222 vaccination. The receptors shown here come from an adult in good health.

The rearrangement links TRBV4-1 to TRBJ2-2; no clear D. Between the trimmed V and J ends, which lost 1 base and 4 bases, there was a span of 13 bases. The germline V gene encodes CDR1 MGHRA and CDR2 YSYEKL. The CDR3 runs 16 residues. For the CDR3, the DNA is TGCGCCAGCAGCCAAGTCACGTGGTTTGGCACCGGGGAGCTGTTTTTT. It specifies CASSQVTWFGTGELFF.

DNA of the CDR3: TGTGCCAGCAGCCGGGGACACTATGGCTACACCTTC. This encodes CASSRGHYGYTF. The rearrangement joins TRBV12-3 or TRBV12-4 to TRBJ1-2, with a tentative D call TRBD1 (5 bases). This CDR3 has 12 amino acids. The ends were cut back, 6 bases at V and 3 bases at J, with 8 bases in the middle.

The chain links TRBV7-6 to TRBJ1-6; D is possibly TRBD1 (5 bases). Deletions cut 1 base from V and 7 bases from J, with 8 bases between. The CDR3 covers 14 residues. Germline CDR1 SGHVS, CDR2 FNYEAQ. The CDR3 here is CASSLVRQNSPLHF. The CDR3 region has the DNA TGTGCCAGCAGCTTAGTAAGACAGAATTCACCCCTCCACTTT.

The CDR3 is CASSLVTSGNEQFF. DNA for the CDR3: TGTGCCAGCAGCTTAGTGACTAGCGGGAATGAGCAGTTCTTC. The chain carries TRBV7-9 and TRBJ2-1; 10 bases align to TRBD2. Trimming removed 1 base from V and 7 bases from J; junction bases left unmatched: 1. This CDR3 has 14 residues. Germline V gives CDR1 SEHNR, CDR2 FQNEAQ (reference sequence).

The chain is built from TRBV1 and TRBJ2-7; the D call in the table, TRBD1, was not verified against the DNA. TRBV1 has pseudogene status. This CDR3 is built from 17 residues. The CDR3 loop is CTSSQGRGDRGSYEQYF. As DNA, the CDR3 is TGCACCAGCAGCCAAGGTCGAGGGGACAGGGGATCCTACGAGCAGTACTTC.

This sequence joins TRBV15 and TRBJ1-4, with D perhaps TRBD1 (5 bases). The CDR3 runs to 16 residues. The V end was cut by 1 base, the J end by 3 bases, with 12 bases between. Per the germline V gene, CDR1 is LNHNV and CDR2 is YYDKDF (reference sequence). This CDR3 reads CATSRATDTPNEKLFF. In DNA, the CDR3 is TGTGCCACCAGCAGAGCGACGGACACCCCTAATGAAAAACTGTTTTTT.

This clone was counted only a few times. V usage is TRBV18 and J usage is TRBJ1-1; 7 bases align to TRBD1. V shed 1 base, J shed 2 bases, and the junction held 4 bases outside the gene matches. CDR3 length: 15 residues. The germline V gene has CDR1 KGHSH and CDR2 LQKENI. This CDR3 reads CASSPLYRGNTEAFF. The CDR3, as DNA: TGTGCCAGCTCACCACTCTACAGGGGAAACACTGAAGCTTTCTTT.

The chain links TRBV5-6 to TRBJ2-4; D is uncertain. The CDR3 length is 15 residues. With 3 bases removed from V and 0 bases from J, the gap between germline ends came to 10 bases. From germline, CDR1 is SGHDT and CDR2 YYEEEE. The DNA of the CDR3 is TGTGCCAGCAGCTACTCTGATATAGCCAAAAACATTCAGTACTTC. Translating gives CASSYSDIAKNIQYF.

J is TRBJ1-6 and V is TRBV3-1 (or the pseudogene TRBV3-2), with D perhaps matching TRBD1 (6 bases). V lost 4 bases and J lost 7, with 11 bases in between. The CDR3 contains 14 residues. Germline values: CDR1 LGHDT, CDR2 YNNKEL (reference sequence). Written as DNA, the CDR3 is TGTGCCAGCAGCCCCCAGGGGCAGAATTCACCCCTCCACTTT. Its protein is CASSPQGQNSPLHF.

The rearrangement uses TRBV4-3 and TRBJ2-3, with 11 positions matching TRBD2. The germline V gene has CDR1 LGHNA and CDR2 YSLEER. The J segment lost 7 bases and the V segment lost 5 bases, leaving 8 bases of the junction unmatched. CDR3 length: 15 residues. In nucleotides, the CDR3 is TGCGCCAGCAGCGACGTTAGCGGGGGGGCCCATACGCAGTATTTT. Protein product: CASSDVSGGAHTQYF.

V is TRBV11-2 and J is TRBJ2-4; 9 bases fit TRBD1. The germline CDR1 and CDR2 sequences are SGHAT and FQNNGV. V was clipped by 3 bases and J by 6 bases; unmatched bases: 15. The CDR3 extends over 18 amino acids. CDR3 DNA sequence: TGTGCCAGCAGCTTCGGACAGGGGCCCCCTCACGCCCTAAACATTCAGTACTTC. Its protein product is CASSFGQGPPHALNIQYF.

V is TRBV9 and J is TRBJ1-1; weak D call: TRBD1 (6 bases). This CDR3 has 12 residues. Germline CDR1 reads SGDLS; CDR2 reads YYNGEE. Trimming left V 0 bases short and J 8 bases short, with 8 bases between. CDR3: CASSVADSEAFF. In DNA, the CDR3 is TGTGCCAGCAGCGTAGCGGACAGCGAAGCTTTCTTT.

The V call is TRBV19, the J call TRBJ1-5; TRBD1 matches at 7 bases. With 5 bases clipped from V and 1 base from J, the junction kept 5 bases outside the gene matches. Germline V lookup: CDR1 LNHDA, CDR2 SQIVND (reference sequence). This CDR3 is 15 amino acids long. The CDR3 DNA sequence: TGTGCCAGTAGTGGACCAGGGGGAAGCAATCAGCCCCAGCATTTT. Translating gives CASSGPGGSNQPQHF. The full variable domain, its missing parts supplied by reference TRBV19 and TRBJ1-5, is DGGITQSPKYLFRKEGQNVTLSCEQNLNHDAMYWYRQDPGQGLRLIYYSQIVNDFQKGDIAEGYSVSREKKESFPLTVTSAQKNPTAFYLCASSGPGGSNQPQHFGDGTRLSIL.

The J gene is TRBJ1-1, the V gene TRBV23-1; unclear D gene. TRBV23-1 is an open reading frame, and its role is uncertain. Trimming cost V 6 bases and J 6 bases, with 11 bases left between them. This CDR3 has 12 residues. The CDR3 loop is CASSWSIAEAFF. CDR3 in DNA: TGCGCCAGCAGCTGGAGTATTGCTGAAGCTTTCTTT.

The chain combines TRBV7-6 with TRBJ1-1, with D possibly matching TRBD1 (5 bases). The CDR3 sequence is 15 residues long. Germline assignment: CDR1 SGHVS and CDR2 FNYEAQ. The V end was cut by 1 base, the J end by 0 bases, with 9 bases between. CDR3 sequence reads: CASSLGGPMNTEAFF. The CDR3 region has the DNA TGTGCCAGCAGCTTAGGGGGACCGATGAACACTGAAGCTTTCTTT.

This chain uses TRBV2 with TRBJ1-2, with unresolved D. Trimming left V 7 bases short and J 2 bases short, with 14 bases between. The CDR3 is 14 residues long. Per the germline V gene, CDR1 is SNHLY and CDR2 is FYNNEI. CDR3 sequence: CASISVRHNYGYTF. CDR3 coding DNA: TGTGCCAGCATTAGCGTCAGGCACAACTATGGCTACACCTTC.

The CDR3 reads CASSSLPGQGGYEQYF. In DNA, the CDR3 is TGTGCCAGCAGTTCACTCCCGGGACAGGGAGGCTACGAGCAGTACTTC. The chain joins TRBV6-6 to TRBJ2-7; TRBD1 agrees at 9 bases. Trimming removed 4 bases from V and 3 bases from J; junction bases left unmatched: 10. There are 16 residues in the CDR3. The germline gives CDR1 MNHNY, CDR2 SVGAGI (reference sequence).

In DNA, the CDR3 is TGTGCCAGCTCAGAGACAGGGGGCTGGAACGACAATGAGCAGTTCTTC. It specifies CASSETGGWNDNEQFF. The V gene is TRBV18, the J gene TRBJ2-1, with TRBD1 identical over 10 bases. Looked up from germline, CDR1 is KGHSH and CDR2 is LQKENI. The CDR3 totals 16 residues. V was clipped by 5 bases and J by 5 bases; unmatched bases: 9.

The chain links TRBV7-2 to TRBJ2-5; tentatively, D is TRBD2 (6 bases). In germline, CDR1 is SGHTA, CDR2 FQGNSA. The CDR3 loop spans 14 amino acids. V was trimmed by 5 bases and J by 5 bases, leaving 15 bases between them. CDR3 nucleotides: TGTGCCAGCAGCGTAGGGACTCTGGGGGAGACCCAGTACTTC. Its protein product is CASSVGTLGETQYF. The whole variable domain, remainder taken from reference TRBV7-2 and TRBJ2-5, is GAGVSQSPSNKVTEKGKDVELRCDPISGHTALYWYRQSLGQGLEFLIYFQGNSAPDKSGLPSDRFSAERTGGSVSTLTIQRTQQEDSAVYLCASSVGTLGETQYFGPGTRLLVL.

The chain is built from TRBV4-1 and TRBJ2-5; TRBD1 agrees at 10 bases. V shed 5 bases and J 5 bases; nucleotides not matched to a gene: 14. CDR1 and CDR2 from the germline V gene are MGHRA and YSYEKL. The CDR3 has 17 residues. CDR3 amino acids: CASSVQTGTGDLETQYF. CDR3 in DNA: TGCGCCAGCAGCGTCCAGACCGGGACAGGGGACTTGGAGACCCAGTACTTC.

V usage is TRBV4-1 and J usage is TRBJ2-3, with 9 bases identical to TRBD2. The length of the CDR3 is 16 residues. After removal of 0 bases from V and 0 bases from J, the junction contained 1 base not matched to a gene. The V gene's germline CDR1 is MGHRA and CDR2 YSYEKL. The CDR3 region has the DNA TGCGCCAGCAGCCAAGAAAGCGGGGGGAGCACAGATACGCAGTATTTT. This sequence encodes CASSQESGGSTDTQYF.

The V call is TRBV5-6, the J call TRBJ2-1, with D possibly called TRBD1 or TRBD2 (6 bases each). Germline CDR1 and CDR2: SGHDT and YYEEEE. The CDR3 covers 15 residues. Trimming shortened V by 4 bases and J by 4 bases, and 15 bases separated the two germline ends. CDR3 loop: CASSALRGTYNEQFF. CDR3 nucleotides: TGTGCCAGCAGCGCCCTGAGGGGGACTTACAATGAGCAGTTCTTC. The entire variable domain, with the rest obtained from reference TRBV5-6 and TRBJ2-1, is as follows: DAGVTQSPTHLIKTRGQQVTLRCSPKSGHDTVSWYQQALGQGPQFIFQYYEEEERQRGNFPDRFSGHQFPNYSSELNVNALLLGDSALYLCASSALRGTYNEQFFGPGTRLTVL.

The rearrangement links TRBV19 to TRBJ1-1; D is uncertain. Germline assignment: CDR1 LNHDA and CDR2 SQIVND (reference sequence). This CDR3 is built from 13 residues. Between the trimmed V and J ends, which lost 11 bases and 4 bases, there was a span of 17 bases. CDR3 in amino acids: CAARNSRGTEAFF. The CDR3 nucleotides are TGTGCCGCAAGAAACAGTAGAGGCACTGAAGCTTTCTTT. The full variable domain, completed using reference TRBV19 and TRBJ1-1, is DGGITQSPKYLFRKEGQNVTLSCEQNLNHDAMYWYRQDPGQGLRLIYYSQIVNDFQKGDIAEGYSVSREKKESFPLTVTSAQKNPTAFYLCAARNSRGTEAFFGQGTRLTVV.

The chain recombines TRBV5-5 with TRBJ1-3; unclear D gene. Germline lookup yields CDR1 SGHKS and CDR2 YYEKEE (reference sequence). V dropped 0 bases and J dropped 4 bases, with 2 bases sitting between them. This CDR3 has 12 residues. CDR3 amino acids: CASSLGGNTIYF. CDR3 sequence (DNA): TGTGCCAGCAGCTTGGGGGGAAACACCATATATTTT.

J is TRBJ2-2 and V is TRBV11-3; the D is unclear. The CDR3 totals 15 residues. The V gene's germline CDR1 is SGHNT and CDR2 YENEEA. Trimming cost V 4 bases and J 0 bases, with 9 bases left between them. Here the CDR3 DNA reads TGTGCCAGCAGCTACGGGTTCGCGAACACCGGGGAGCTGTTTTTT. Protein product: CASSYGFANTGELFF.

The genes are TRBV10-3 and TRBJ1-1; TRBD1 is a possible D gene (5 bases). With 6 bases removed from V and 2 bases from J, the gap between germline ends came to 19 bases. Looked up from germline, CDR1 is ENHRY and CDR2 is SYGVKD. The CDR3 extends over 16 amino acids. The CDR3: CAISGREVSSNTEAFF. The DNA for the CDR3 is TGTGCCATCAGCGGCAGGGAAGTGAGTTCCAACACTGAAGCTTTCTTT.

The rearrangement links TRBV30 to TRBJ2-3; 7 bases map to TRBD1. Germline trimming cut 2 bases from V and 5 bases from J; bases unmatched to any gene: 7. This CDR3 comprises 14 residues. Germline CDR1 and CDR2: GTSNPN and SVGIG (reference sequence). The CDR3 reads CAWSKDRAEDTQYF. CDR3 sequence (DNA): TGTGCCTGGAGTAAAGACAGGGCAGAAGATACGCAGTATTTT.

The V and J genes are TRBV24-1 and TRBJ2-7, with D unclear. The V and J ends lost 6 bases and 6 bases respectively, with 20 bases between them. Germline assignment: CDR1 KGHDR and CDR2 SFDVKD. The CDR3 sequence is 15 residues long. In DNA, the CDR3 is TGTGCCACCAGTTCGGGCCCGCTTGGTCGAGGCGAGCAGTACTTC. Translating gives CATSSGPLGRGEQYF.

The chain has TRBV11-2 and TRBJ2-3; D is uncertain. V was shortened by 2 bases and J by 0 bases, with 6 bases between the two germline ends. CDR3 length: 14 amino acids. CDR1 is SGHAT and CDR2 is FQNNGV in the germline V gene. The CDR3 bases are TGTGCCAGCAGCTTAAATCCAAGCACAGATACGCAGTATTTT. Residues: CASSLNPSTDTQYF.

This clone is a singleton in its sample. The J gene is TRBJ2-5, the V gene TRBV11-3; TRBD1 agrees at 7 bases. The CDR3 runs 14 residues. The ends lost 0 bases at V and 5 bases at J; junction bases unmatched: 3. CDR1 and CDR2 from the germline V gene are SGHNT and YENEEA. This CDR3 reads CASSLDDRVETQYF. In DNA, the CDR3 is TGTGCCAGCAGCTTAGATGACAGGGTCGAGACCCAGTACTTC.